The 28 T cell receptor beta chains reported below all come from one sample, sequenced in a study of CD8+ T cells in alopecia areata. Following extraction, RNA underwent reverse transcription to cDNA, which served as the sequencing template. The repertoire was sequenced with immunoSEQ multiplex PCR; TCRdb's copy has only in-frame clones and lacks some. The sample gives some 240,000 clones, about 60% of which show up once; 0.45% is in the top ten. Sequences were derived from CD4+ T cells sorted from blood, sampled at week 0. The receptors were sampled from a human donor with alopecia areata.

The V and J genes are TRBV6-5 and TRBJ1-1, with TRBD1 matching over 9 bases. The CDR3 consists of 15 residues. The germline V gene encodes CDR1 MNHEY and CDR2 SVGAGI. Unmatched junction bases numbered 10, after V lost 4 bases and J lost 7 bases. The CDR3 is CASSFTSGTGNEAFF. Written as DNA, the CDR3 is TGTGCCAGCAGTTTTACCTCCGGGACAGGGAATGAAGCTTTCTTT.

The rearrangement links TRBV2 to TRBJ2-6, with D unclear. V was trimmed by 4 bases and J by 2 bases, leaving 15 bases between them. Looked up from germline, CDR1 is SNHLY and CDR2 is FYNNEI. This CDR3 has 17 residues. CDR3 protein: CASSANEVGPGANVLTF. DNA of the CDR3: TGTGCCAGCAGTGCCAATGAAGTGGGTCCTGGGGCCAACGTCCTGACTTTC.

The V gene is TRBV10-3, the J gene TRBJ2-5; no clear D. Germline CDR1 reads ENHRY; CDR2 reads SYGVKD. V lost 4 bases, J lost 2 bases, and 11 bases lay in between. The CDR3 covers 14 residues. The CDR3 is CAISGGVIQETQYF. In DNA form, the CDR3 reads TGTGCCATCAGTGGAGGTGTGATTCAAGAGACCCAGTACTTC.

The chain uses TRBV27 and TRBJ2-1; 9 positions match TRBD1. Germline V lookup: CDR1 MNHEY, CDR2 SMNVEV (reference sequence). V was pared by 5 bases and J by 4 bases, with 6 bases of the junction left unmatched. The CDR3 spans 15 residues. In nucleotides, the CDR3 is TGTGCCAGCAGTGGTACAGGGGGCAGATACAATGAGCAGTTCTTC. Translated, it gives CASSGTGGRYNEQFF.

The chain employs TRBV30 and TRBJ1-5; TRBD1 matches at 10 bases. Germline V gene lookup returns CDR1 GTSNPN and CDR2 SVGIG (reference sequence). The V gene end was trimmed by 2 bases and the J gene end by 4 bases; junction bases not matched to a gene: 2. The CDR3 extends over 14 amino acids. CDR3 loop: CAWSRTGGNQPQHF. The DNA for the CDR3 is TGTGCCTGGAGTCGGACAGGGGGAAATCAGCCCCAGCATTTT.

The rearrangement links TRBV6-5 to TRBJ2-2; possibly TRBD1 for D (6 bases). CDR3 length: 14 residues. V shed 8 bases and J shed 0 bases, with 10 bases lying between them. CDR1 is MNHEY and CDR2 is SVGAGI in the germline V gene. CDR3 in amino acids: CASVRTANTGELFF. The CDR3 DNA follows: TGTGCCAGCGTCAGGACAGCGAACACCGGGGAGCTGTTTTTT.

The J gene is TRBJ1-2, the V gene TRBV11-2; D is perhaps TRBD1 (6 bases). CDR3 length: 16 amino acids. Trimming took 0 bases from V and 4 from J, leaving 15 bases between them. Germline V lookup: CDR1 SGHAT, CDR2 FQNNGV. The CDR3 DNA reads TGTGCCAGCAGCTTAGATCTACGACAGGCCCTCTATGGCTACACCTTC. Its protein is CASSLDLRQALYGYTF.

This clone has just a few counts. The genes are TRBV7-9 and TRBJ1-5; possible D gene TRBD1, 6 bases. Trimming took off 6 bases at V and 6 bases at J, with 9 bases between the two ends. CDR1 and CDR2 from the germline V gene are SEHNR and FQNEAQ (reference sequence). The CDR3 is 12 amino acids. CDR3 in amino acids: CASRQGTQPQHF. The DNA of the CDR3 is TGTGCCAGCAGGCAGGGGACTCAGCCCCAGCATTTT.

This clone was observed once. V usage is TRBV10-3 and J usage is TRBJ2-7; D ambiguous. The CDR3 sequence is 15 residues long. Germline CDR1 is ENHRY and CDR2 is SYGVKD. V dropped 3 bases and J dropped 0 bases, with 12 bases sitting between them. Written as DNA, the CDR3 is TGTGCCATCAGTGATAACGGACGACGCTCCTACGAGCAGTACTTC. Protein product: CAISDNGRRSYEQYF.

This clone was observed a few times. V usage is TRBV7-2 and J usage is TRBJ1-4; D not certain. V lost 5 bases to trimming and J lost 7 bases, with 14 bases between them. CDR3 length: 14 amino acids. Germline V lookup: CDR1 SGHTA, CDR2 FQGNSA. The CDR3 reads CASSRGSRGEKLFF. CDR3 coding DNA: TGTGCCAGCAGCCGAGGGTCTCGCGGTGAAAAACTGTTTTTT.

The J gene is TRBJ2-1, the V gene TRBV30; TRBD2 might be the D (6 bases). Germline assignment: CDR1 GTSNPN and CDR2 SVGIG (reference sequence). V was clipped by 1 base and J by 7 bases, with 11 bases between them. CDR3 length: 13 amino acids. As DNA, the CDR3 is TGTGCCTGGAGTGCGGGACTTGAGAATGAGCAGTTCTTC. It is translated as CAWSAGLENEQFF.

This chain joins TRBV18 and TRBJ2-7, with D possibly matching TRBD1 (5 bases). Looked up from germline, CDR1 is KGHSH and CDR2 is LQKENI. The CDR3 loop spans 14 amino acids. The V gene lost 3 bases and the J gene lost 7 bases, with 16 bases spanning the gap. CDR3 DNA: TGTGCCAGCTCACCCGCGACAAGGGGTGGGGAGCAGTACTTC. This codes for CASSPATRGGEQYF.

The V and J genes are TRBV7-9 and TRBJ2-1, with 7 bases that match TRBD2. The CDR3 is 17 amino acids. The V gene's germline CDR1 is SEHNR and CDR2 FQNEAQ (reference sequence). V shed 4 bases, J shed 2 bases, and the junction held 11 bases outside the gene matches. DNA of the CDR3: TGTGCCAGCAGCTACACCGGTTTAGCGGGCACCTACAATGAGCAGTTCTTC. Translating gives CASSYTGLAGTYNEQFF.

This clone has only one observation. This chain connects TRBV7-9 to TRBJ1-2, with D uncertain. The CDR3 extends over 14 amino acids. CDR1 is SEHNR, CDR2 FQNEAQ, per germline (reference sequence). V lost 2 bases to trimming and J lost 8 bases, with 15 bases between them. This chain's CDR3 is CASSLWREGDGYTF. The CDR3 nucleotides are TGTGCCAGCAGCTTATGGCGGGAAGGAGACGGCTACACCTTC.

The J gene is TRBJ2-7, the V gene TRBV7-9; 7 bases match TRBD1. The CDR3 sequence is 12 residues long. V lost 5 bases to trimming and J lost 4 bases; unmatched junction nucleotides: 2. Germline V gives CDR1 SEHNR, CDR2 FQNEAQ (reference sequence). The CDR3 region is CASSATGYEQYF. In DNA, the CDR3 is TGTGCCAGCAGCGCGACAGGGTACGAGCAGTACTTC.

The chain employs TRBV11-2 and TRBJ2-3; 10 bases are a match to TRBD2. In germline, CDR1 is SGHAT, CDR2 FQNNGV. J was trimmed by 8 bases and V by 5 bases; bases with no gene match: 4. This CDR3 has 13 amino acids. The DNA for the CDR3 is TGTGCCAGCAGCGAGCGACTAGCGGGTACGCAGTATTTT. Amino acids: CASSERLAGTQYF. The full variable domain, in which reference TRBV11-2 and TRBJ2-3 provide the parts outside the CDR3, is EAGVAQSPRYKIIEKRQSVAFWCNPISGHATLYWYQQILGQGPKLLIQFQNNGVVDDSQLPKDRFSAERLKGVDSTLKIQPAKLEDSAVYLCASSERLAGTQYFGPGTRLTVL.

The gene calls are TRBV29-1 and TRBJ1-1; D perhaps matches TRBD1 (5 bases). The germline V gene has CDR1 SQVTM and CDR2 ANQGSEA. This CDR3 region has 12 residues. V was shortened by 5 bases and J by 1 base, with 8 bases between the two germline ends. The CDR3, as DNA: TGCAGCGTTCAGACAGCGAACACTGAAGCTTTCTTT. Translating gives CSVQTANTEAFF.

The chain combines TRBV7-7 with TRBJ2-1; D gene unclear. This CDR3 region has 15 residues. In germline, CDR1 is SSHAT, CDR2 FNYEAQ (reference sequence). V lost 8 bases and J lost 5, with 19 bases in between. CDR3 sequence reads: CASHFSPVVDNEQFF. The CDR3 region has the DNA TGTGCCAGCCACTTCTCCCCGGTAGTTGACAATGAGCAGTTCTTC.

There are a few counts of this clone. This chain uses TRBV6-6 with TRBJ2-3; no definite D call. Germline-derived CDR1 and CDR2 are MNHNY and SVGAGI (reference sequence). The CDR3 totals 13 residues. The V end lost 8 bases, the J end lost 4 bases, and 13 bases lay between the germline ends. DNA for the CDR3: TGTGCCAGCTGTGATTCGTCCCCAGATACGCAGTATTTT. Translation gives CASCDSSPDTQYF.

DNA of the CDR3: TGTGCCAGCAGCTCTAGCGGGAGGGTTCAAGAGACCCAGTACTTC. Translated, it gives CASSSSGRVQETQYF. The chain employs TRBV7-9 and TRBJ2-5; 12 nucleotides match TRBD2. Trimming cost V 4 bases and J 2 bases; bases outside gene matches: 2. The CDR3 is 15 residues long. In germline, CDR1 is SEHNR, CDR2 FQNEAQ (reference sequence).

The CDR3 sequence: CASSYDRGRETQYF. CDR3 DNA sequence: TGTGCCAGCAGCTATGACAGGGGGCGAGAGACCCAGTACTTC. The rearrangement uses TRBV11-2 and TRBJ2-5; 10 nucleotides match TRBD1. The J segment lost 4 bases and the V segment lost 4 bases, leaving 3 bases of the junction unmatched. The germline V gene has CDR1 SGHAT and CDR2 FQNNGV. This CDR3 comprises 14 residues.

The V gene is TRBV10-2, the J gene TRBJ2-1; TRBD2 matches 10 bases. From germline, CDR1 is WSHSY and CDR2 SAAADI. The CDR3 extends over 14 amino acids. V was clipped by 6 bases and J by 7 bases; unmatched bases: 6. The CDR3 nucleotides read TGCGCCAGCAGGTCTAGCGGGAGAGGGAATGAGCAGTTCTTC. Translating gives CASRSSGRGNEQFF.

This clone was seen only once. This rearrangement joins TRBV7-6 to TRBJ2-7, with D perhaps matching TRBD2 (7 bases). The germline gives CDR1 SGHVS, CDR2 FNYEAQ. The CDR3 loop spans 13 amino acids. V lost 5 bases to trimming and J lost 5 bases, with 13 bases between them. The DNA of the CDR3 is TGTGCCAGCAGCCCTCGGGGGGCTGACGAGCAGTACTTC. It encodes CASSPRGADEQYF.

This chain links TRBV5-1 with TRBJ2-6, with a tentative D call TRBD2 (5 bases). Germline V lookup: CDR1 SGHRS, CDR2 YFSETQ. Between the trimmed V and J ends, which lost 7 bases and 4 bases, there was a span of 15 bases. This CDR3 is built from 15 residues. Here the CDR3 DNA reads TGCGCCAGCGGACGGACGGAGGCGGGGGCCAACGTCCTGACTTTC. Protein: CASGRTEAGANVLTF. The full variable domain, completed using reference TRBV5-1 and TRBJ2-6, is KAGVTQTPRYLIKTRGQQVTLSCSPISGHRSVSWYQQTPGQGLQFLFEYFSETQRNKGNFPGRFSGRQFSNSRSEMNVSTLELGDSALYLCASGRTEAGANVLTFGAGSRLTVL.

The chain combines TRBV30 with TRBJ2-7; D may be TRBD1 (6 bases). V was clipped by 6 bases and J by 2 bases, with 14 bases between them. Germline lookup yields CDR1 GTSNPN and CDR2 SVGIG (reference sequence). The CDR3 sequence is 13 residues long. CDR3: CACNRVGAYEQYF. CDR3 nucleotides: TGTGCCTGCAACAGGGTAGGGGCCTACGAGCAGTACTTC.

In its sample, this clone was seen once. The V gene is TRBV4-1, the J gene TRBJ1-5; possible D gene TRBD1, 5 bases. The germline gives CDR1 MGHRA, CDR2 YSYEKL. CDR3 size: 14 residues. V lost 0 bases and J 11 bases, leaving 14 bases between the germline ends. CDR3 DNA: TGCGCCAGCAGCCAAGATGCAGGGTTGAGGGCCCAGCATTTT. Protein: CASSQDAGLRAQHF.

On this clone: Other nucleotide sequences from this sample produce the same CDR3. The chain has TRBV29-1 and TRBJ1-1; a weak D match, TRBD1 (5 bases). Germline V gene data show CDR1 as SQVTM and CDR2 as ANQGSEA. V lost 4 bases and J lost 1, with 10 bases in between. CDR3 length: 13 amino acids. The CDR3 protein is CSVAGRANTEAFF. The CDR3 DNA reads as TGCAGCGTTGCGGGCAGGGCGAACACTGAAGCTTTCTTT.

The chain combines TRBV6-1 with TRBJ1-1; D ambiguous. Germline V lookup: CDR1 MNHNS, CDR2 SASEGT. V was trimmed by 8 bases and J by 1 base, leaving 17 bases between them. This CDR3 has 15 residues. CDR3 region: CASRPPQAGNTEAFF. CDR3 DNA: TGTGCCAGCCGGCCCCCCCAAGCGGGGAACACTGAAGCTTTCTTT.